The 10 T cell receptor beta chains below all came from one sample that was sequenced in a study of T cell responses to AZD1222 COVID-19 vaccine. Clones were read by immunoSEQ multiplex PCR, and TCRdb kept only the in-frame ones, dropping some. Counted here are about 140,000 clones, about 92% occurring once; the ten biggest clones make up about 12%. This material consisted of peripheral blood, taken after recovery from COVID-19. These receptor sequences come from an adult who had recovered from COVID-19.

The chain couples TRBV27 to TRBJ1-5, with a possible D match to TRBD1 (6 bases). The ends were cut back, 3 bases at V and 3 bases at J, with 18 bases in the middle. The CDR3 spans 17 residues. The V gene's germline CDR1 is MNHEY and CDR2 SMNVEV (reference sequence). The CDR3 spells CASSFRFGPGANQPQHF. The CDR3 bases are TGTGCCAGCAGTTTCCGGTTTGGTCCAGGGGCCAATCAGCCCCAGCATTTT.

This clone was seen once. This chain uses TRBV11-2 with TRBJ1-1; tentative D call: TRBD1 (5 bases). V lost 4 bases to trimming and J lost 5 bases, with 8 bases between them. Germline values: CDR1 SGHAT, CDR2 FQNNGV. CDR3 length: 12 residues. This CDR3 is CASSWGGTEAFF. In DNA form, the CDR3 reads TGTGCCAGCAGCTGGGGGGGAACTGAAGCTTTCTTT.

V usage is TRBV6-1 and J usage is TRBJ2-7; D is unclear. CDR1 is MNHNS, CDR2 SASEGT, per germline. The V and J ends lost 1 base and 0 bases respectively, with 7 bases between them. This CDR3 spans 14 amino acids. CDR3 DNA sequence: TGTGCCAGCAGTGAAGAATGGGGCTCCTACGAGCAGTACTTC. This sequence encodes CASSEEWGSYEQYF.

This chain links TRBV7-3 with TRBJ2-1; D gene ambiguous. V lost 5 bases and J 6 bases, leaving 11 bases between the germline ends. Germline loops: CDR1 SGHTA, CDR2 FQGTGA. CDR3 size: 13 residues. The chain's CDR3 is CASSPLDANEQFF. The CDR3 bases are TGTGCCAGCAGCCCCTTGGACGCCAATGAGCAGTTCTTC.

The chain joins TRBV5-8 to TRBJ1-2; 7 nucleotides line up with TRBD1. CDR3 length: 15 amino acids. From germline, CDR1 is SGHTS and CDR2 YDEGEE. The junction had 4 bases not matched to a gene; V was cut back by 2 bases and J by 0 bases. CDR3 bases: TGTGCCAGCAGCTTCCTGGGACAGCCTAACTATGGCTACACCTTC. Its translation: CASSFLGQPNYGYTF. The full variable domain, in which reference TRBV5-8 and TRBJ1-2 provide the parts outside the CDR3, is EAGVTQSPTHLIKTRGQQATLRCSPISGHTSVYWYQQALGLGLQFLLWYDEGEERNRGNFPPRFSGRQFPNYSSELNVNALELEDSALYLCASSFLGQPNYGYTFGSGTRLTVV.

The gene calls are TRBV9 and TRBJ1-1; D remains ambiguous. Germline V gives CDR1 SGDLS, CDR2 YYNGEE. This CDR3 has 14 amino acids. V lost 6 bases and J lost 0, with 12 bases in between. The CDR3 here is CASTDLILNTEAFF. The CDR3 nucleotides read TGTGCCAGCACCGACCTAATCCTGAACACTGAAGCTTTCTTT.

This clone has a single count. The chain couples TRBV3-1 (or the pseudogene TRBV3-2) to TRBJ1-1; D is possibly TRBD1 (6 bases). Germline V gives CDR1 LGHDT, CDR2 YNNKEL (reference sequence). V was trimmed by 3 bases and J by 5 bases, leaving 10 bases between them. The CDR3 extends over 13 amino acids. CDR3 in amino acids: CASSQGAGTEAFF. The CDR3 coding sequence is TGTGCCAGCAGCCAGGGGGCGGGGACTGAAGCTTTCTTT.

This chain links TRBV2 with TRBJ1-2; 8 nucleotides match TRBD1. CDR3 length: 14 residues. Trimming at V came to 10 bases and at J to 1 base, leaving 8 bases not matched to a gene. Germline V CDR1 and CDR2: SNHLY, FYNNEI. CDR3 DNA sequence: TGTGCCATTATCCAGGGGGCTTATAACTATGGCTACACCTTC. Its translation is CAIIQGAYNYGYTF.

CDR3 sequence (DNA): TGTGCCACCAGCAGAGATCAAGTCTTTAATGAAAAACTGTTTTTT. Residues: CATSRDQVFNEKLFF. The genes are TRBV15 and TRBJ1-4; D is ambiguous. The V and J ends lost 0 bases and 4 bases respectively, with 9 bases between them. The CDR3 spans 15 residues. The germline V gene has CDR1 LNHNV and CDR2 YYDKDF (reference sequence).

The J gene is TRBJ1-1, the V gene TRBV10-3, with D perhaps TRBD1 (6 bases). This CDR3 has 12 amino acids. Germline CDR1 is ENHRY and CDR2 is SYGVKD. Trimming cost V 9 bases and J 8 bases, with 16 bases left between them. The CDR3 loop is CAMGTGSGEAFF. The CDR3 region has the DNA TGTGCCATGGGAACAGGGTCGGGCGAAGCTTTCTTT.